The present T cell receptor beta chain was sequenced within a study of T cell repertoires in aging, cancer and after chemotherapy. V lost 6 bases to trimming and J lost 7 bases; unmatched junction nucleotides: 9. CDR3 length: 12 amino acids. CDR1 and CDR2 from the germline V gene are DFQATT and SNEGSKA (reference sequence). Study-wide findings and caveats: Immunological memory after chemotherapy cannot be judged from the repertoire data.

TRB rearrangements spanning V, D and J were amplified using mixed TRB-A/B primers. MiXCR was run by TCRdb on the multiplex PCR reads, yielding one entry per CDR3 protein. The sample includes approximately 10,000 distinct CDR3 sequences, approximately 41% seen only once; the top ten take 1.5% to 2%. Concerning this clonotype itself: Its antigen is not known.

Peripheral blood genomic DNA, not sorted cells or RNA, was the template. The specimen sequenced was blood. The chain employs TRBV20-1 and TRBJ2-7, with 7 nucleotides matching TRBD1. The clonotype comes from a human donor in good health. The CDR3 region is CSARDSFLEQYF. CDR3 bases: TGCAGTGCAAGGGACAGTTTCTTGGAGCAGTACTTC.